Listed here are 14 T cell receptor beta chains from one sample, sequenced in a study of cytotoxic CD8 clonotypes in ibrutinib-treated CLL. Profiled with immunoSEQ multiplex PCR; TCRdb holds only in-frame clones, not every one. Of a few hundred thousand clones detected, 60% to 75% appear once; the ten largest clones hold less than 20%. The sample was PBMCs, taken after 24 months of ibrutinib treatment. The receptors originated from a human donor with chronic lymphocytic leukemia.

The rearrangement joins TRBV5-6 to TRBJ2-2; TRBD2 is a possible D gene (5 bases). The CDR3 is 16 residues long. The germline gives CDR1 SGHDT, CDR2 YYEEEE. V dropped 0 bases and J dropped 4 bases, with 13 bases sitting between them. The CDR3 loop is CASSLGAGRATGELFF. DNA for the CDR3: TGTGCCAGCAGCTTGGGTGCTGGGCGGGCCACCGGGGAGCTGTTTTTT.

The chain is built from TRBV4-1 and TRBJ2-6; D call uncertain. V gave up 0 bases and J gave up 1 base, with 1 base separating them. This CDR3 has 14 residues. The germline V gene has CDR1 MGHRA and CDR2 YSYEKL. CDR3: CASSQDSGANVLTF. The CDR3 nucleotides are TGCGCCAGCAGCCAAGATTCTGGGGCCAACGTCCTGACTTTC.

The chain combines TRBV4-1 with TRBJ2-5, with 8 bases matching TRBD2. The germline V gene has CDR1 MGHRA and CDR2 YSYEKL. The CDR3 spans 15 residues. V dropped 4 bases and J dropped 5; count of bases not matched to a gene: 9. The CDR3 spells CASSLPGLGPETQYF. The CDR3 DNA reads TGCGCCAGCAGCCTTCCGGGACTAGGTCCGGAGACCCAGTACTTC.

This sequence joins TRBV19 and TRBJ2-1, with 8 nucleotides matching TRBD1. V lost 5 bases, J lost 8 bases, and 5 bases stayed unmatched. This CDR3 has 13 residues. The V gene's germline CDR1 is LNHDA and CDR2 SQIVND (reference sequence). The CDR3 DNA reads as TGTGCCAGTAGTTCGGACAGGGTCCATGAGCAGTTCTTC. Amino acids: CASSSDRVHEQFF.

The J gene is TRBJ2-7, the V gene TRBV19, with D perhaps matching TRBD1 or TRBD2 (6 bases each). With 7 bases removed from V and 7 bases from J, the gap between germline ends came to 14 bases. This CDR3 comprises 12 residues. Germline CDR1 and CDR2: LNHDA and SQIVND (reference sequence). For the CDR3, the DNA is TGTGCCAGTACGGGGGCCTCTTGGGAGCAGTACTTC. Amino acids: CASTGASWEQYF. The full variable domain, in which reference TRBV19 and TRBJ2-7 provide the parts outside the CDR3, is DGGITQSPKYLFRKEGQNVTLSCEQNLNHDAMYWYRQDPGQGLRLIYYSQIVNDFQKGDIAEGYSVSREKKESFPLTVTSAQKNPTAFYLCASTGASWEQYFGPGTRLTVT.

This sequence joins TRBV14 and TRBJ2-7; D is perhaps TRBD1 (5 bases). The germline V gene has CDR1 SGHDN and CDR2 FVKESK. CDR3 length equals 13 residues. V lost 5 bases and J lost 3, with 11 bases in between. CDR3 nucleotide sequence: TGTGCCAGCAGCAACAGACAGTACTACGAGCAGTACTTC. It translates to CASSNRQYYEQYF.

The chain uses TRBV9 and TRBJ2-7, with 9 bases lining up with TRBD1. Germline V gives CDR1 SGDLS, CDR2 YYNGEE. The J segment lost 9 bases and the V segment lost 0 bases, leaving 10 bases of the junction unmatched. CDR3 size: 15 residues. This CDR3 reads CASSVERDREERQYF. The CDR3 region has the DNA TGTGCCAGCAGCGTAGAGAGGGACAGGGAGGAGAGGCAGTACTTC.

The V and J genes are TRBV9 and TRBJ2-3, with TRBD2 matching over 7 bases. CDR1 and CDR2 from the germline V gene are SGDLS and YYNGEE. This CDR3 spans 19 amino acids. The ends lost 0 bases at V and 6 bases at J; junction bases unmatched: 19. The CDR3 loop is CASSVVIGWEAGKVDTQYF. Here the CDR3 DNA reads TGTGCCAGCAGCGTAGTGATAGGTTGGGAAGCGGGGAAGGTCGATACGCAGTATTTT.

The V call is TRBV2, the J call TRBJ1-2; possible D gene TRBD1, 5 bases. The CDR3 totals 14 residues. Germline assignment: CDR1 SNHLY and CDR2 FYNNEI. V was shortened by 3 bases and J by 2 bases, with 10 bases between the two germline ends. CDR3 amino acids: CASSEIRENYGYTF. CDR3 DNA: TGTGCCAGCAGTGAGATCAGGGAGAACTATGGCTACACCTTC.

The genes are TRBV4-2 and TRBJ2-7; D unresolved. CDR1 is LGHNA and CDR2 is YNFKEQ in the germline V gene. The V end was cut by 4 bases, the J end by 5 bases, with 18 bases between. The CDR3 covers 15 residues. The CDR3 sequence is CASSPASWGGDEQYF. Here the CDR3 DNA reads TGTGCCAGCAGCCCAGCCAGTTGGGGTGGCGACGAGCAGTACTTC.

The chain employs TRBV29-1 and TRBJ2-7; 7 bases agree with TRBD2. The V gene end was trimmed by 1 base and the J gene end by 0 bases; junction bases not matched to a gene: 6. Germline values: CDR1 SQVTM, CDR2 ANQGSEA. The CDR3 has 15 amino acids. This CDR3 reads CSVEVSSGFSYEQYF. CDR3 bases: TGCAGCGTTGAAGTATCTAGCGGATTCTCCTACGAGCAGTACTTC.

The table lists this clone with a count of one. CDR3 residues: CASSQGPGTGLTGELFF. CDR3 nucleotide sequence: TGCGCCAGCAGCCAAGGACCCGGGACAGGGTTGACCGGGGAGCTGTTTTTT. The gene calls are TRBV4-3 and TRBJ2-2; 9 positions agree with TRBD1. The germline CDR1 and CDR2 sequences are LGHNA and YSLEER. The length of the CDR3 is 17 residues. The trim removed 1 base at V and 5 bases at J, leaving 8 bases unmatched.

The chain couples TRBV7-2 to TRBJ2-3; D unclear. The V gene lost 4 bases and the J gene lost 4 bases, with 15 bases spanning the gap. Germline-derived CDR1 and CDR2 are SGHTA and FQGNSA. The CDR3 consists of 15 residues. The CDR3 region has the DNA TGTGCCAGCAGCTCGCAGACCGGATCCGCAGATACGCAGTATTTT. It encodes CASSSQTGSADTQYF.

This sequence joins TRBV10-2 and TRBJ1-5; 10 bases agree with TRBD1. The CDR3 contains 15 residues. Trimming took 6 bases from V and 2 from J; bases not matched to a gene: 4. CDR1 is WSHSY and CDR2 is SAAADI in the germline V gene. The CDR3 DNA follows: TGCGCCAGCAGACCCGGGACAGGGGGCAATCAGCCCCAGCATTTT. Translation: CASRPGTGGNQPQHF.